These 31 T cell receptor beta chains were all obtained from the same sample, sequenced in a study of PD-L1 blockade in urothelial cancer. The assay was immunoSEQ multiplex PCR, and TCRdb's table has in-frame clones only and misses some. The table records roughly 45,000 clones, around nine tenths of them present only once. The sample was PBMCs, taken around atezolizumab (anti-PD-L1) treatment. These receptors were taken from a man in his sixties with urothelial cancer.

CDR3 in DNA: TGTGCCAGCAGGACTCGACAGGGGACCAATGAGCAGTTCTTC. It specifies CASRTRQGTNEQFF. V is TRBV6-1 and J is TRBJ2-1; 8 nucleotides line up with TRBD1. Germline V gene sequence: CDR1 MNHNS, CDR2 SASEGT. The J segment lost 6 bases and the V segment lost 6 bases, leaving 7 bases of the junction unmatched. CDR3 size: 14 residues.

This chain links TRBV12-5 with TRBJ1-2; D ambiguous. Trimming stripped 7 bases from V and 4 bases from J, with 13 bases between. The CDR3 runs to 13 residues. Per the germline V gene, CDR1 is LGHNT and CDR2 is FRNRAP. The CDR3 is CASVPESSYGYTF. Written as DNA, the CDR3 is TGTGCTAGTGTACCAGAATCAAGCTATGGCTACACCTTC.

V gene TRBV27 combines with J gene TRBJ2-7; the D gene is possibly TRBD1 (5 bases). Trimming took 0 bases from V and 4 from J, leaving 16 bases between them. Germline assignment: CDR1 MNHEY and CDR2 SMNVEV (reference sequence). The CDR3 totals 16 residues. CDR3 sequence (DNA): TGTGCCAGCAGTTTATCCGCCAGGGTAAATAGTTACGAGCAGTACTTC. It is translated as CASSLSARVNSYEQYF.

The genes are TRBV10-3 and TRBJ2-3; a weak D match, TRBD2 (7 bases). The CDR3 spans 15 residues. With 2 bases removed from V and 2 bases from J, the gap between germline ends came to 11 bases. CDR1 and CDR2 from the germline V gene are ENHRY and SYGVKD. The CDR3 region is CAISEGGAPTDTQYF. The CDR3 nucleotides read TGTGCCATCAGTGAGGGGGGGGCGCCCACAGATACGCAGTATTTT.

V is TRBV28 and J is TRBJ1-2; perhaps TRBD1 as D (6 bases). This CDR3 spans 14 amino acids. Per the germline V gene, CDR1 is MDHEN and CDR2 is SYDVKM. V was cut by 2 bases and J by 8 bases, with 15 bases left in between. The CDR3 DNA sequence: TGTGCCAGCAGTTTAGGGCAGGGGCGGTGGGGCTACACCTTC. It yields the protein CASSLGQGRWGYTF.

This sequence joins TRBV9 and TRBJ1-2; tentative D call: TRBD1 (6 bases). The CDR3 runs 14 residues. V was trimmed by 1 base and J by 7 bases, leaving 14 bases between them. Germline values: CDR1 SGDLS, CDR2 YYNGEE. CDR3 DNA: TGTGCCAGCAGCGTAAACAGGGCAGGGGCTGGCTACACCTTC. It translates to CASSVNRAGAGYTF.

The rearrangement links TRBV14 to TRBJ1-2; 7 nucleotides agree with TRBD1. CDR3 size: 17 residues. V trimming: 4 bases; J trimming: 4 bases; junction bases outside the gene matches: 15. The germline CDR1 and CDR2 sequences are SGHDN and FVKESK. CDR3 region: CASSPTGRSYRGYGYTF. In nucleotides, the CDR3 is TGTGCCAGCAGCCCGACAGGGAGATCCTATCGGGGCTATGGCTACACCTTC.

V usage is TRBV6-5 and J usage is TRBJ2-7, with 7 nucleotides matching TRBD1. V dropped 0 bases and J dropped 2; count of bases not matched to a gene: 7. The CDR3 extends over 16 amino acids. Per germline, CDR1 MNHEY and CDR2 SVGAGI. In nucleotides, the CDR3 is TGTGCCAGCAGTTACTCAACAGGGGTGGGAACCTACGAGCAGTACTTC. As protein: CASSYSTGVGTYEQYF.

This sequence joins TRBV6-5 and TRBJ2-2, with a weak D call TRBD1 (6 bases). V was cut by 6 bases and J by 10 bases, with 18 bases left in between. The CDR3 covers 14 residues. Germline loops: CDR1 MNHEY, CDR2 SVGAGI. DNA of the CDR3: TGTGCCAGCAGGGAAGCAACAGGGATTTTGGAGCTGTTTTTT. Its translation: CASREATGILELFF.

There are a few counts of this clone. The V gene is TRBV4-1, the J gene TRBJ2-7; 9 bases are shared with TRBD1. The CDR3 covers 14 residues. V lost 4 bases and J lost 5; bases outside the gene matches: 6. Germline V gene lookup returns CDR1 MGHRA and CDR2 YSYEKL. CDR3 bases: TGCGCCAGCAGCCGTCCGGGACAGGGTGACGAGCAGTACTTC. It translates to CASSRPGQGDEQYF.

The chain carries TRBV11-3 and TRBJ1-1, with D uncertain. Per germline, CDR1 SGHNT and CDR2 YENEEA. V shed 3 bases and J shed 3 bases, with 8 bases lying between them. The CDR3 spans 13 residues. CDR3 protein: CASSFREDTEAFF. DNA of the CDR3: TGTGCCAGCAGCTTTCGGGAGGACACTGAAGCTTTCTTT.

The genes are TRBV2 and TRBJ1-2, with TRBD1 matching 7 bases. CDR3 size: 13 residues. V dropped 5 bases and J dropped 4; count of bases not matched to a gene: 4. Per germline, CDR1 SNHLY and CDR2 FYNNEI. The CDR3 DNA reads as TGTGCCAGCAGTTGGGACAGCAGCTATGGCTACACCTTC. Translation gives CASSWDSSYGYTF.

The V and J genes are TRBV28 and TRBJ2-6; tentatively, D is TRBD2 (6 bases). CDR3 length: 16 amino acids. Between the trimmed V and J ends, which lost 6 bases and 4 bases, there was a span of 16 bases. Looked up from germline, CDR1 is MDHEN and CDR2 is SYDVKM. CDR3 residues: CASSRPTSSGANVLTF. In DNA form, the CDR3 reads TGTGCCAGCAGCCGGCCCACTAGCTCCGGGGCCAACGTCCTGACTTTC.

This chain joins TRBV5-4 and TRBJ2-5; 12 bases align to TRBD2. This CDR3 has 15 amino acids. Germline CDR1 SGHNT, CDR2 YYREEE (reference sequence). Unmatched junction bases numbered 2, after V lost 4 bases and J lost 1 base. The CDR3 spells CASSPSGGAQETQYF. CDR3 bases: TGTGCCAGCAGCCCTAGCGGGGGGGCCCAAGAGACCCAGTACTTC.

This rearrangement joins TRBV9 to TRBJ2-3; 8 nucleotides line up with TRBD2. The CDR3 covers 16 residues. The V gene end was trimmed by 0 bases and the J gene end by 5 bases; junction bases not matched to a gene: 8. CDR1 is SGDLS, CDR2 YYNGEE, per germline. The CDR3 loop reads CASSVEAGGAGDTQYF. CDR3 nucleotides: TGTGCCAGCAGCGTAGAGGCCGGGGGGGCGGGAGATACGCAGTATTTT.

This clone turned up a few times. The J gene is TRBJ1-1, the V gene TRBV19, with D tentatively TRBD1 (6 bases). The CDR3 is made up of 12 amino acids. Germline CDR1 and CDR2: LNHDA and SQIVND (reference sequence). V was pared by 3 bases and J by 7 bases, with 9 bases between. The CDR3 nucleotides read TGTGCCAGTAGTATGTCCAGGGGTGAAGCTTTCTTT. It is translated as CASSMSRGEAFF.

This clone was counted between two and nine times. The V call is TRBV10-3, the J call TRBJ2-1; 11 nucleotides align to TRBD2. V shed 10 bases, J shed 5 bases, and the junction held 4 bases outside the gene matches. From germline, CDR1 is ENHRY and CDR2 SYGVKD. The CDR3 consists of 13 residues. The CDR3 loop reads CATGLAGDNEQFF. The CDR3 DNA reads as TGTGCCACCGGACTAGCGGGTGACAATGAGCAGTTCTTC.

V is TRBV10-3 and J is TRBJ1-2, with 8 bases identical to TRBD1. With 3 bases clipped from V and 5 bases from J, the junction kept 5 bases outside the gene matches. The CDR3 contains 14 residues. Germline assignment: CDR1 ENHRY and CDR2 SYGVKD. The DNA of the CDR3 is TGTGCCATCAGTGAACGGACAGGGCTATATGGCTACACCTTC. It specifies CAISERTGLYGYTF.

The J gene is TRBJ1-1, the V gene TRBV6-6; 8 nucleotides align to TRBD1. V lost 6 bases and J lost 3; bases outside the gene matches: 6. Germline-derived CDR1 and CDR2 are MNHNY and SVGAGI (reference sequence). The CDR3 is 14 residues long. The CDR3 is CASRYSTGDTEAFF. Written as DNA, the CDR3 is TGTGCCAGCAGATATTCGACAGGGGACACTGAAGCTTTCTTT.

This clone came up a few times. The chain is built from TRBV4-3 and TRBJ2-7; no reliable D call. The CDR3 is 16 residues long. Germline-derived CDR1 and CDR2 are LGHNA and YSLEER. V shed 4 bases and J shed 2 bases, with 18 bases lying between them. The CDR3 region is CASSPRTLGGPYEQYF. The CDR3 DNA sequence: TGCGCCAGCAGCCCACGAACCCTCGGCGGTCCCTACGAGCAGTACTTC.

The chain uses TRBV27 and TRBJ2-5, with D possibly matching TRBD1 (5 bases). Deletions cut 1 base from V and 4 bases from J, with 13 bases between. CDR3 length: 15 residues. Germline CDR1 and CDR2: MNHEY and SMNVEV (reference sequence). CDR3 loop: CASSLWQGPLETQYF. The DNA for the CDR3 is TGTGCCAGCAGTTTATGGCAGGGCCCTCTAGAGACCCAGTACTTC.

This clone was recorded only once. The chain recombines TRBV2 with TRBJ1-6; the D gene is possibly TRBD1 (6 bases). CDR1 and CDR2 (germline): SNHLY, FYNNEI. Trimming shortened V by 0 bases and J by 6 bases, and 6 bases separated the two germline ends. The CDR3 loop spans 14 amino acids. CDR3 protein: CASSEAGGNSPLHF. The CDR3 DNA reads TGTGCCAGCAGTGAAGCAGGGGGTAATTCACCCCTCCACTTT.

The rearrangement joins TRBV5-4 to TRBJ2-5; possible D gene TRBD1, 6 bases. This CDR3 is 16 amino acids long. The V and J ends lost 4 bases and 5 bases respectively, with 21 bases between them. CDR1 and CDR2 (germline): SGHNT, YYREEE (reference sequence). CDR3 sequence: CASSPNPTGFEETQYF. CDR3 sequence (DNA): TGTGCCAGCAGCCCCAACCCAACAGGGTTTGAGGAGACCCAGTACTTC.

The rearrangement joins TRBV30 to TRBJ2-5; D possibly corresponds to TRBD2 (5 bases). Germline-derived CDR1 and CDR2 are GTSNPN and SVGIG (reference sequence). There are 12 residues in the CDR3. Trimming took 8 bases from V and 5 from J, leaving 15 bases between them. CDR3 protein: CARGGVGETQYF. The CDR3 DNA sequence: TGTGCCCGGGGTGGGGTCGGGGAGACCCAGTACTTC.

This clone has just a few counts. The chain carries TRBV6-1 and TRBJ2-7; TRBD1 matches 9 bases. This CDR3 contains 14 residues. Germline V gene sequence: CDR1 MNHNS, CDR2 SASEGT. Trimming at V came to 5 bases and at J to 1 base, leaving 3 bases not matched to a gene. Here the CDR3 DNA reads TGTGCCAGCAGTACGGACAGGGGTTCCTACGAGCAGTACTTC. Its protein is CASSTDRGSYEQYF.

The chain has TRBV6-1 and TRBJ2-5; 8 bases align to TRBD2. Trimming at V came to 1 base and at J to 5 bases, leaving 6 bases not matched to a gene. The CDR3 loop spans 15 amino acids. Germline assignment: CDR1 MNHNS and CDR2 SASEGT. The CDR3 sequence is CASSEGWGGRETQYF. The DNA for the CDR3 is TGTGCCAGCAGTGAAGGTTGGGGCGGGAGGGAGACCCAGTACTTC.

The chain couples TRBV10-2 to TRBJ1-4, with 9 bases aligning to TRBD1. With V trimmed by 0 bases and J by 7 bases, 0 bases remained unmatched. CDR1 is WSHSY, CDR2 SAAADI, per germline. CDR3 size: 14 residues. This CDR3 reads CASSESTGGEKLFF. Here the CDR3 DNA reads TGCGCCAGCAGTGAGTCGACAGGGGGTGAAAAACTGTTTTTT.

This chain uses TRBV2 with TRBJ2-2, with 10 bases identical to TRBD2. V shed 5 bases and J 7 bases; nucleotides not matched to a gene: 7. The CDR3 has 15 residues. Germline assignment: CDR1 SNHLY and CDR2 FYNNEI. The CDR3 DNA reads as TGTGCCAGCAGTCTAAGCGGGGGGGCCGTCGGGGAGCTGTTTTTT. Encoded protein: CASSLSGGAVGELFF. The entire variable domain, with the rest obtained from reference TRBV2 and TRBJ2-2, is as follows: EPEVTQTPSHQVTQMGQEVILRCVPISNHLYFYWYRQILGQKVEFLVSFYNNEISEKSEIFDDQFSVERPDGSNFTLKIRSTKLEDSAMYFCASSLSGGAVGELFFGEGSRLTVL.

The CDR3 DNA is TGTGCCACCAGCAGGGAAAGCGGGAGCGGTCAGCCCCAGCATTTT. It encodes CATSRESGSGQPQHF. The V call is TRBV15, the J call TRBJ1-5; D remains ambiguous. V was pared by 3 bases and J by 6 bases, with 15 bases between. Germline V CDR1 and CDR2: LNHNV, YYDKDF (reference sequence). This CDR3 spans 15 amino acids.

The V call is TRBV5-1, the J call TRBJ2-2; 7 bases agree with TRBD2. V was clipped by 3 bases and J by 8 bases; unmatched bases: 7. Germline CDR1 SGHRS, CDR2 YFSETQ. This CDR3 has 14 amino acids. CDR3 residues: CASSWSGEAGELFF. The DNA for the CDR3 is TGCGCCAGCAGCTGGAGCGGGGAGGCGGGGGAGCTGTTTTTT. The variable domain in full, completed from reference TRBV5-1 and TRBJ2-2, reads KAGVTQTPRYLIKTRGQQVTLSCSPISGHRSVSWYQQTPGQGLQFLFEYFSETQRNKGNFPGRFSGRQFSNSRSEMNVSTLELGDSALYLCASSWSGEAGELFFGEGSRLTVL.

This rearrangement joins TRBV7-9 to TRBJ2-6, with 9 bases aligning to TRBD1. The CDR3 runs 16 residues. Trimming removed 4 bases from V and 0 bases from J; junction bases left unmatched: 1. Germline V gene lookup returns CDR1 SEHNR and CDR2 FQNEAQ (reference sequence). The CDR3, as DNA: TGTGCCAGCAGCTGGGACAGGGACTCTGGGGCCAACGTCCTGACTTTC. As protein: CASSWDRDSGANVLTF.